This T cell receptor (beta chain) was retrieved from a study of shared clonotypes between healthy human individuals. Germline CDR1 and CDR2: SGHRS and YFSETQ. CDR3 size: 18 residues. Trimming took off 4 bases at V and 5 bases at J, with 26 bases between the two ends. For every subset, genomic DNA was evenly distributed across several immunoSEQ plates. Repertoires were generated with immunoSEQ multiplex PCR, while TCRdb's copy carries only in-frame clones and drops some. This table has some 2.3 million clones, more than 85% appearing once. This clonotype was obtained from a young man in good health. Some clones in this sample may be carry-over from other donors' samples. The chain combines TRBV5-1 with TRBJ2-3; weak D call: TRBD2 (6 bases). Sequenced material: naive CD4+ T cells from PBMCs. As to subset: CD45RA+ positively selected. The DNA of the CDR3 is TGCGCCAGCAGCCCTAACACCCTCGGCGGGGCCCGGGGAGATACGCAGTATTTT. Translating it yields CASSPNTLGGARGDTQYF.